This T cell receptor (beta chain) was observed in a study of shared clonotypes between healthy human individuals. Deep-level assay runs were performed. The repertoire was sequenced with immunoSEQ multiplex PCR; TCRdb's copy has only in-frame clones and lacks some. Of about 510,000 clones in the sample, almost 97% were seen once. Study-wide findings and caveats: Sharing across a few donors was seen in around 5% of naive CD4 clonotypes.

Turning to this clone: The target antigen is unknown.

Sequencing input: naive CD4+ T cells sorted from blood. Regarding subset: CD45RA+ positively selected. The clonotype originates from a woman in her twenties or thirties in good health.

The CDR3 here is CAISEQGLAGDGELFF. CDR3 sequence (DNA): TGTGCCATCAGTGAGCAAGGACTAGCCGGGGACGGGGAGCTGTTTTTT. The chain recombines TRBV10-3 with TRBJ2-2, with 8 bases aligning to TRBD2. The CDR3 is made up of 16 amino acids. The V segment lost 2 bases and the J segment 7 bases; nucleotides outside the gene matches: 9. CDR1 and CDR2 from the germline V gene are ENHRY and SYGVKD.